The entry below describes one T cell receptor beta chain. The clone's antigen remains unknown. Within one base of it there is no much larger clone, and no base qualities were kept. CDR1 and CDR2, per the germline V gene (reference sequence), are SGHAT and FQDESV. The CDR3 holds 16 amino acids from the cysteine to the phenylalanine. Only the CDR3 part of the read is kept: 48 bases, read in frame from the first base. V is pruned by 0 bases and J by 6 bases, leaving 8 bases of the junction without a gene match. These data come from a study of CD8+ T cells in alopecia areata (dated by TCRdb to 2017 to 2018). Regarding the study in general: Treated patients were enrolled in an open-label pilot trial of oral tofacitinib at 5 to 10 mg twice daily for moderate-to-severe alopecia areata. Tofacitinib was administered for 6 to 18 months, and 6 months of follow-up off drug were then conducted to assess delayed response and recurrence. Biopsies were taken from tofacitinib-treated patients at baseline and again at 4 and 24 weeks into treatment, and several of those patients also had a later scalp biopsy. RNA was obtained with the PAXgene miRNA kit for fixed scalp, the miRNeasy kit for PBMCs, and the RNeasy kit for mouse skin. Human TCRbeta sequencing covered scalp tissue and sorted CD4+ and CD8+ peripheral blood T cells from patchy and totalis/universalis alopecia areata patients and healthy controls. Scalp clonality was compared across normal scalp (n=4), patchy alopecia areata scalp (n=8), and alopecia totalis/universalis scalp (n=8). To study T cell clonal expansion in alopecia areata, the researchers applied high-throughput TCRbeta sequencing to both the C3H/HeJ mouse model and human patients. TCRbeta CDR3 regions were amplified by immunoSEQ multiplex PCR using 35 Vbeta forward and 13 Jbeta reverse primers. Results and caveats for the whole study, not just this receptor: Shared TCR sequences between patients were less evident than in mice, which may be partly attributable to HLA diversity in the patient population. Unlike mouse skin, where gammadelta T cells dominate, normal human skin contains resident alphabeta T cells that get sequenced too, which complicates analysis of the scalp TCR repertoire. Compared with normal scalp, lesional scalp had higher clonality and more expanded CD8+ clones, particularly in alopecia totalis/universalis, a pattern that suggests antigenic drive.

Library preparation used the immunoSEQ multiplex PCR assay. RNA was extracted from all samples and reverse transcribed into cDNA as template for TCR sequencing. SuperScript III was used to make first-strand cDNA, primed with a 2:1 mix of oligo-dT and random hexamers. Amplification bias was assessed with a synthetic immune receptor repertoire, and residual bias was removed computationally. In the original analysis: Raw reads were preprocessed to remove errors, and CDR3 was defined according to IMGT conventions as the region from the conserved cysteine to phenylalanine. To get clonality, Shannon entropy was normalized by log2 of the number of productive unique TCRs and the result was subtracted from 1. Scalp TCRbeta sequences were cross-referenced with sorted blood CD4 and CD8 repertoires so that the CD4 or CD8 identity of scalp clones could be inferred. Drawn from immuneACCESS, this table holds only the in-frame rearrangements with V and J called that TCRdb kept. Clones are partly lost; checked studies trace under half to an unresolved V gene and leave the rest unexplained. Clone size and V and J calls were adopted from that table, with D and trimming inferred from the DNA. For this sample the table gives 150,000 or so clones, of which around 87% were detected only once. The biggest ten clones account for about 14% of the sample.

This specimen's time point label, interpreted: baseline before oral tofacitinib. Peripheral blood and lesional scalp punch biopsies were obtained from patients with alopecia areata. PBMCs were isolated by density centrifugation and stained for CD3, CD4 and CD8, after which CD4+ and CD8+ T cells were sorted on a FACSAria. This sequence uses TRBV11-1 and TRBJ2-1, with 7 central nucleotides matching TRBD2. The sequences come from CD8+ T cells sorted from blood, collected at week 0. This receptor was identified in a human donor with alopecia areata. The encoded CDR3 is CASSLAISGMSNEQFF. The bases are TGTGCCAGCAGCTTAGCAATCAGCGGGATGAGCAATGAGCAGTTCTTC.